This note documents a single T cell receptor (beta chain) sequence. CDR3 length: 17 amino acids. Germline V gene sequence: CDR1 LGHDT, CDR2 YNNKEL (reference sequence). The V and J ends lost 4 bases and 0 bases respectively, with 16 bases between them. These data are taken from a study of blood T cell repertoires in COVID-19. Study-wide background: Specimens from acute and convalescent COVID-19 originated in the United States, Italy and Spain. T cells, B-cell-depleted T cells, or PBMCs provided the cDNA or gDNA that served as material.

Seattle researchers signed up patients amid active infection and tracked them longitudinally. As processed by the authors: The assay estimated nucleated cells by amplifying reference gene primers. Clones were sequenced by immunoSEQ multiplex PCR, and TCRdb holds only the in-frame ones, with some missing. V, J and clone size reflect that table, while D and trimming were determined from the DNA. The sample records roughly 58,000 clones, around four fifths being singletons. Sequencing was performed on peripheral blood. The V call is TRBV3-1 (or the pseudogene TRBV3-2), the J call TRBJ2-1; D unresolved. The sequence was obtained from a man aged 60-69 years with COVID-19, enrolled during active disease. DNA of the CDR3: TGTGCCAGCAGCCCCCGACCGCGGAAGAGCTCCTACAATGAGCAGTTCTTC. It encodes CASSPRPRKSSYNEQFF.